This T cell receptor (beta chain) was identified during a study of blood T cells in healthy people across ages. Whole-study findings and limits: Without sorted subsets, naive and antigen-experienced compartments could not be conclusively compared. Changes seen in expanded clonotypes were possibly confounded by donor CMV status left unknown.

Per the germline V gene, CDR1 is MNHEY and CDR2 is SVGAGI. With 0 bases removed from V and 9 bases from J, the gap between germline ends came to 18 bases. The CDR3 is 16 residues long. It was with a sample-barcoded 5' primer and a J-beta primer mix that a second PCR of about 7 to 12 cycles was run. TCRdb reanalysed the 5' RACE reads using MiXCR and keeps one entry per CDR3 protein. The sample has roughly 800,000 distinct CDR3 sequences; roughly 25% are singletons. Remarks on this clonotype: Its antigen is currently unknown.

The same specimen was also included in a second study, on T cells of mothers and their children.

Source material: blood. The chain recombines TRBV6-5 with TRBJ1-5; D not resolved. The receptor was isolated from a boy younger than 18 in good health. As DNA, the CDR3 is TGTGCCAGCAGTTACTCGAGTAGGACGGGTCTGCGGCCCCAGCATTTT. Protein sequence: CASSYSSRTGLRPQHF.